This T cell receptor (beta chain) comes out of a study of T cell responses to AZD1222 COVID-19 vaccine. Study-wide results and caveats: Clonal diversity was possibly underestimated; the donors were predominantly white British and more often female. Reportedly, nearly half of unique spike TCRs recognized epitopes outside B.1.351/B.1.1.7 mutations.

A note on this clone: The antigen remains unidentified.

Libraries were prepared by immunoSEQ multiplex PCR; TCRdb keeps only in-frame clonotypes and omits some of them. This sample carries over 90,000 clones, over 80% of them seen once, and the ten largest clones take more than 20%. The V and J ends lost 2 bases and 4 bases respectively, with 6 bases between them. The CDR3 has 12 amino acids. The V gene's germline CDR1 is SGHTA and CDR2 FQGNSA. This TCR came from an adult in good health. The V call is TRBV7-2, the J call TRBJ2-7; D is unclear. This material consisted of peripheral blood, taken on day 0 of AZD1222 vaccination. This chain's CDR3 is CASSLLGYEQYF. In nucleotides, the CDR3 is TGTGCCAGCAGCTTATTGGGGTACGAGCAGTACTTC.